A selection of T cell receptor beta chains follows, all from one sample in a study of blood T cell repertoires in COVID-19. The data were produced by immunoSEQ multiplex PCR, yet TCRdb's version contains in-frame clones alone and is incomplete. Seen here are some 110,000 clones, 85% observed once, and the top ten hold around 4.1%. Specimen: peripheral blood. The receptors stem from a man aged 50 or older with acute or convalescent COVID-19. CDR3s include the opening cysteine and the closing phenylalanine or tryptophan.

CASSFRQQETQYF	TRBV7-8	TRBJ2-5
CASQRGLEYNEQFF	TRBV27	TRBJ2-1
CASSQDNPRVLLTYNEQFF	TRBV3-1/TRBV3-2	TRBJ2-1
CASSIQLNTGELFF	TRBV6-5	TRBJ2-2
CASSPLFGGSYNSPLHF	TRBV3-1/TRBV3-2	TRBJ1-6
CASRSSGQLSFQPQHF	TRBV19	TRBJ1-5
CASSFACSSYF	TRBV7-7	TRBJ2-5
CASSPGGNEQFF	TRBV7-3	TRBJ2-1
CASILDTAPYEQYF	TRBV5-5	TRBJ2-7
CASSPQGSGANVLTF	TRBV7-3	TRBJ2-6
CASSPPQGGNTGELFF	TRBV9	TRBJ2-2
CASSLQEGLQAFF	TRBV7-9	TRBJ1-1
CASSPGAATNEKLFF	TRBV11-2	TRBJ1-4
CASSFSPRGHQPQHF	TRBV27	TRBJ1-5
CASTEFKPGQPDPYEQYF	TRBV11-2	TRBJ2-7
CASSRLAGGQGEQFF	TRBV28	TRBJ2-1
CASSALQGAQPQHF	TRBV28	TRBJ1-5
CAWSAGQGGNTIYF	TRBV30	TRBJ1-3
CASSLELAESYYEQYF	TRBV11-2	TRBJ2-7
CASSPPVRLNYGYTF	TRBV3-1/TRBV3-2	TRBJ1-2
CARGVLDRATEAFF	TRBV2	TRBJ1-1
CASSPPTSETQYF	TRBV18	TRBJ2-5
CASSFLGAGSPLHF	TRBV5-1	TRBJ1-6
CASHGLAGPNTGELFF	TRBV19	TRBJ2-2
CASSLSPRTVLGTEAFF	TRBV27	TRBJ1-1
CASSDNSGNTIYF	TRBV2	TRBJ1-3
CASSLGTGDHEKLFF	TRBV28	TRBJ1-4